The clone carrying this TCR beta chain was detected ten times or more. The antigen is not known. TCRdb ran MiXCR on the 5' RACE reads and lists one entry per CDR3 protein. The profile shows some 6,900 distinct CDR3 sequences, around 12% of them singletons. The data originate from a study of spatial heterogeneity in lung cancer. At the level of the study: Every unique TCR and UMI combination, on average, appeared more than ten times in raw reads. Study-wide results and caveats: Around 7% of tumor T cells for alpha chains and 13% for beta chains were estimated to be covered. For expanded intratumoral alpha and beta TCRs, counts tracked tumor mutation counts.

Documented time point: sample taken at primary tumor resection. The donors, 70 to 80 patients with untreated early-stage non-small cell lung cancer, provided the samples. No cell sorting; template was whole RNA from tumor, lung tissue or PBMC. Per germline, CDR1 LNHDA and CDR2 SQIVND (reference sequence). The CDR3 consists of 13 residues. The V gene lost 8 bases and the J gene lost 6 bases, with 13 bases spanning the gap. This clonotype was obtained from a male donor with early-stage non-small cell lung cancer. The J gene is TRBJ2-2, the V gene TRBV19, with D unclear. The material was lung tumor tissue, obtained at surgery. Here the CDR3 DNA reads TGTGCCAGTGGGCTCGAGGTTTCCGGGGAGCTGTTTTTT. This gives the protein CASGLEVSGELFF.